The 27 T cell receptor beta chains in this list originate from one sample, sequenced in a study of blood T cell repertoires in COVID-19. Data came from immunoSEQ multiplex PCR; TCRdb stores just in-frame clones and leaves some out. The sample records about 73,000 clones, approximately 83% being singletons. The specimen sequenced was peripheral blood. The receptors here all came from a woman aged 55-69 years with acute or convalescent COVID-19.

The chain uses TRBV24-1 and TRBJ2-7, with 11 bases fitting TRBD2. Germline values: CDR1 KGHDR, CDR2 SFDVKD. V lost 4 bases to trimming and J lost 4 bases; unmatched junction nucleotides: 8. The CDR3 length is 16 residues. CDR3 DNA: TGTGCCACCAGTGACCCAACTAGCGGGAGTAAATACGAGCAGTACTTC. It yields the protein CATSDPTSGSKYEQYF.

The count of this clone is one. V gene TRBV7-8 combines with J gene TRBJ1-4; D gene unclear. Germline V gene data show CDR1 as SGHVS and CDR2 as FQNEAQ. V lost 5 bases to trimming and J lost 8 bases, with 18 bases between them. The CDR3 has 15 amino acids. The CDR3: CASSHPGGPIEKLFF. The CDR3 DNA sequence: TGTGCCAGCAGCCACCCGGGAGGTCCAATCGAAAAACTGTTTTTT.

The CDR3 here is CASRPGDSNYGYTF. The DNA of the CDR3 is TGCGCCAGCAGGCCTGGGGACAGTAACTATGGCTACACCTTC. The chain uses TRBV5-1 and TRBJ1-2; 7 nucleotides match TRBD1. The germline gives CDR1 SGHRS, CDR2 YFSETQ. The CDR3 runs to 14 residues. J lost 1 base, V lost 5 bases, and 5 bases had no gene match.

The rearrangement links TRBV5-6 to TRBJ2-7, with 8 bases fitting TRBD1. V was pared by 3 bases and J by 5 bases, with 10 bases of the junction left unmatched. The CDR3 sequence is 15 residues long. Germline V gene lookup returns CDR1 SGHDT and CDR2 YYEEEE. The CDR3: CASSSLDRASHEQYF. The DNA for the CDR3 is TGTGCCAGCAGCTCCCTGGACAGGGCAAGCCACGAGCAGTACTTC.

The rearrangement uses TRBV9 and TRBJ1-1; 7 bases align to TRBD1. Losses at the gene ends were 4 bases for V and 0 bases for J; bases not matched to a gene: 12. CDR1 is SGDLS and CDR2 is YYNGEE in the germline V gene. The CDR3 length is 17 residues. CDR3 nucleotide sequence: TGTGCCAGCAGCTCATTGGGGCAGGGGGTTATGAACACTGAAGCTTTCTTT. Protein: CASSSLGQGVMNTEAFF. The whole variable domain, filled in from reference TRBV9 and TRBJ1-1, reads DSGVTQTPKHLITATGQRVTLRCSPRSGDLSVYWYQQSLDQGLQFLIQYYNGEERAKGNILERFSAQQFPDLHSELNLSSLELGDSALYFCASSSLGQGVMNTEAFFGQGTRLTVV.

The chain has TRBV6-6 and TRBJ1-2, with 8 positions matching TRBD1. Germline-derived CDR1 and CDR2 are MNHNY and SVGAGI (reference sequence). The CDR3 is 13 amino acids. Trimming took 7 bases from V and 4 from J; bases not matched to a gene: 5. CDR3 in DNA: TGTGCCAGCACCTCGGACAGGGCCTATGGCTACACCTTC. Its protein is CASTSDRAYGYTF.

The CDR3 here is CASSLGLAGFEQYF. The CDR3 nucleotides read TGTGCCAGCAGCCTGGGACTAGCGGGCTTCGAGCAGTACTTC. The chain joins TRBV5-4 to TRBJ2-7; 12 positions match TRBD2. Per germline, CDR1 SGHNT and CDR2 YYREEE (reference sequence). The V segment lost 4 bases and the J segment 6 bases; nucleotides outside the gene matches: 5. CDR3 size: 14 residues. Drawing the rest from reference TRBV5-4 and TRBJ2-7, the complete variable domain is ETGVTQSPTHLIKTRGQQVTLRCSSQSGHNTVSWYQQALGQGPQFIFQYYREEENGRGNFPPRFSGLQFPNYSSELNVNALELDDSALYLCASSLGLAGFEQYFGPGTRLTVT.

The J gene is TRBJ1-4, the V gene TRBV11-2; D is ambiguous. The CDR3 sequence is 15 residues long. V lost 2 bases to trimming and J lost 3 bases, with 10 bases between them. Per germline, CDR1 SGHAT and CDR2 FQNNGV. CDR3 DNA sequence: TGTGCCAGCAGCTTACGCGGCGACCCTAATGAAAAACTGTTTTTT. Translating it yields CASSLRGDPNEKLFF.

The V call is TRBV6-5, the J call TRBJ2-3; the D gene is possibly TRBD1 (6 bases). CDR1 is MNHEY, CDR2 SVGAGI, per germline. CDR3 length equals 14 residues. With 0 bases removed from V and 5 bases from J, the gap between germline ends came to 9 bases. CDR3 amino acids: CASSYSTRGDTQYF. CDR3 DNA sequence: TGTGCCAGCAGTTACTCGACCAGGGGAGATACGCAGTATTTT.

This rearrangement joins TRBV30 to TRBJ1-6; a weak D match, TRBD1 (5 bases). V shed 5 bases and J shed 11 bases, with 16 bases lying between them. CDR1 and CDR2 (germline): GTSNPN, SVGIG (reference sequence). CDR3 length: 13 residues. Written as DNA, the CDR3 is TGTGCCTGGCAGCTGGGGGGGTTGACACCCCTCCACTTT. Protein: CAWQLGGLTPLHF.

V and J are TRBV27 and TRBJ2-2, with D uncertain. CDR3 size: 16 residues. The V gene's germline CDR1 is MNHEY and CDR2 SMNVEV (reference sequence). The V and J ends lost 2 bases and 0 bases respectively, with 10 bases between them. CDR3 protein: CASSLLHQTNTGELFF. CDR3 nucleotide sequence: TGTGCCAGCAGTTTACTTCATCAGACGAACACCGGGGAGCTGTTTTTT.

The chain employs TRBV5-4 and TRBJ2-3, with D tentatively TRBD2 (6 bases). The V gene lost 4 bases and the J gene lost 2 bases, with 17 bases spanning the gap. The CDR3 is 16 residues long. In germline, CDR1 is SGHNT, CDR2 YYREEE (reference sequence). The CDR3 loop is CASSPFRGTNTDTQYF. CDR3 bases: TGTGCCAGCAGCCCGTTCCGGGGGACCAACACAGATACGCAGTATTTT.

In its sample, this clone was seen once. The V and J genes are TRBV9 and TRBJ2-7; weak D call: TRBD1 (7 bases). The CDR3 consists of 15 residues. Trimming took 4 bases from V and 2 from J, leaving 16 bases between them. Germline V lookup: CDR1 SGDLS, CDR2 YYNGEE. DNA for the CDR3: TGTGCCAGCAGCCCACGCGGGACAGCGACCTACGAGCAGTACTTC. The encoded protein is CASSPRGTATYEQYF.

V usage is TRBV30 and J usage is TRBJ1-2; 9 bases are shared with TRBD1. The CDR3 spans 12 residues. CDR1 and CDR2 (germline): GTSNPN, SVGIG (reference sequence). After removal of 8 bases from V and 0 bases from J, the junction contained 1 base not matched to a gene. CDR3 DNA: TGTGCCCGGGACAGGGCTAACTATGGCTACACCTTC. Its translation: CARDRANYGYTF.

CDR3 nucleotides: TGTGCCAGCTCACCAGGGACAGCCAATCAGCCCCAGCATTTT. It encodes CASSPGTANQPQHF. The chain recombines TRBV18 with TRBJ1-5; 7 bases are shared with TRBD1. Germline assignment: CDR1 KGHSH and CDR2 LQKENI. V lost 2 bases to trimming and J lost 3 bases; unmatched junction nucleotides: 1. The CDR3 covers 14 residues.

This sequence joins TRBV12-5 and TRBJ2-3; D gene uncertain. V dropped 4 bases and J dropped 2 bases, with 10 bases sitting between them. The CDR3 totals 14 residues. Germline lookup yields CDR1 LGHNT and CDR2 FRNRAP. The CDR3 loop is CASGSRRSTDTQYF. In DNA form, the CDR3 reads TGTGCTAGTGGTTCTAGACGGTCCACAGATACGCAGTATTTT.

The V and J genes are TRBV19 and TRBJ1-1; 8 bases agree with TRBD1. The CDR3 extends over 13 amino acids. The trim removed 9 bases at V and 5 bases at J, leaving 8 bases unmatched. Germline V gene lookup returns CDR1 LNHDA and CDR2 SQIVND (reference sequence). The CDR3 DNA sequence: TGTGCCAGCTCCGGGACAGGAAGGACTGAAGCTTTCTTT. It encodes CASSGTGRTEAFF.

The CDR3 bases are TGTGCCAGCAATCCGAGCGCAGGGGGTTCTCGTGGCTACACCTTC. Translating it yields CASNPSAGGSRGYTF. The chain has TRBV6-5 and TRBJ1-2; 7 positions match TRBD1. J was trimmed by 7 bases and V by 7 bases; bases with no gene match: 15. Germline V gene data show CDR1 as MNHEY and CDR2 as SVGAGI. CDR3 length: 15 residues.

The gene calls are TRBV5-6 and TRBJ2-3; 7 bases line up with TRBD2. The V segment lost 4 bases and the J segment 2 bases; nucleotides outside the gene matches: 7. The CDR3 sequence is 15 residues long. Germline V CDR1 and CDR2: SGHDT, YYEEEE. In DNA, the CDR3 is TGTGCCAGCAGCACCGGGGGGTTCGCCACAGATACGCAGTATTTT. Translated, it gives CASSTGGFATDTQYF. Using reference TRBV5-6 and TRBJ2-3 for the parts outside the CDR3, the full variable domain is DAGVTQSPTHLIKTRGQQVTLRCSPKSGHDTVSWYQQALGQGPQFIFQYYEEEERQRGNFPDRFSGHQFPNYSSELNVNALLLGDSALYLCASSTGGFATDTQYFGPGTRLTVL.

The chain couples TRBV5-1 to TRBJ2-5, with 7 bases identical to TRBD1. The CDR3 runs 14 residues. Germline V gene sequence: CDR1 SGHRS, CDR2 YFSETQ. J lost 1 base, V lost 0 bases, and 0 bases had no gene match. The CDR3 here is CASSLGDSQETQYF. CDR3 bases: TGCGCCAGCAGCTTGGGGGACAGCCAAGAGACCCAGTACTTC.

This clone was observed a few times. This rearrangement joins TRBV18 to TRBJ1-4; D is undetermined. V was cut by 2 bases and J by 4 bases, with 5 bases left in between. Germline CDR1 reads KGHSH; CDR2 reads LQKENI. CDR3 length equals 13 residues. The DNA of the CDR3 is TGTGCCAGCTCACCAGGGAGTAATGAAAAACTGTTTTTT. Residues: CASSPGSNEKLFF.

This CDR3 reads CASSLVSGVDEKLFF. The DNA of the CDR3 is TGCGCCAGCAGCTTGGTTTCGGGGGTCGATGAAAAACTGTTTTTT. The chain recombines TRBV5-1 with TRBJ1-4, with D perhaps TRBD1 (5 bases). Germline CDR1 SGHRS, CDR2 YFSETQ. Deletions cut 0 bases from V and 6 bases from J, with 12 bases between. CDR3 length: 15 amino acids.

The chain joins TRBV5-5 to TRBJ1-1, with D possibly being TRBD1 (6 bases). Germline V gene lookup returns CDR1 SGHKS and CDR2 YYEKEE (reference sequence). The CDR3 runs to 13 residues. Between the trimmed V and J ends, which lost 4 bases and 4 bases, there was a span of 11 bases. CDR3 coding DNA: TGTGCCAGCAGCGGGGCAGGGGTCACTGAAGCTTTCTTT. Translating it yields CASSGAGVTEAFF.

J is TRBJ1-5 and V is TRBV19; D is ambiguous. Germline loops: CDR1 LNHDA, CDR2 SQIVND (reference sequence). Trimming shortened V by 5 bases and J by 4 bases, and 18 bases separated the two germline ends. The CDR3 runs 16 residues. The chain's CDR3 is CASSWDSGLINQPQHF. CDR3 bases: TGTGCCAGTAGTTGGGATTCCGGACTAATTAATCAGCCCCAGCATTTT.

The CDR3 loop is CASSPQVNTGELFF. The CDR3 DNA follows: TGTGCCAGCAGCCCACAGGTCAACACCGGGGAGCTGTTTTTT. V usage is TRBV9 and J usage is TRBJ2-2, with D possibly being TRBD1 (5 bases). Trimming removed 4 bases from V and 2 bases from J, with 9 bases in between. Germline V CDR1 and CDR2: SGDLS, YYNGEE. The CDR3 spans 14 residues.

The chain uses TRBV7-6 and TRBJ1-4; TRBD1 matches 11 bases. Germline trimming cut 1 base from V and 10 bases from J; bases unmatched to any gene: 5. Germline V CDR1 and CDR2: SGHVS, FNYEAQ. This CDR3 contains 15 residues. For the CDR3, the DNA is TGTGCCAGCAGCTTAGGGTCGGGACAGGGGGTAAAACTGTTTTTT. It codes for CASSLGSGQGVKLFF.

J is TRBJ2-2 and V is TRBV24-1; TRBD2 matches at 7 bases. CDR1 and CDR2 from the germline V gene are KGHDR and SFDVKD. V trimming: 4 bases; J trimming: 0 bases; junction bases outside the gene matches: 1. This CDR3 spans 15 amino acids. CDR3 in DNA: TGTGCCACCAGTGAAAGCGGGGCGAACACCGGGGAGCTGTTTTTT. This encodes CATSESGANTGELFF.